These 18 T cell receptor beta chains were all obtained from the same sample, sequenced in a study of T cell responses to AZD1222 COVID-19 vaccine. TCRdb's table, derived via immunoSEQ multiplex PCR, lists solely in-frame clones and lacks some. Of approximately 120,000 clones in the sample, about 85% were seen once. The sequencing here drew on peripheral blood, taken on day 0 of AZD1222 vaccination. These receptors all stem from an adult in good health.

This rearrangement joins TRBV3-1 (or the pseudogene TRBV3-2) to TRBJ1-4; weak D call: TRBD1 (5 bases). The V gene lost 0 bases and the J gene lost 7 bases, with 12 bases spanning the gap. CDR1 LGHDT and CDR2 YNNKEL come from the germline V gene (reference sequence). The CDR3 has 15 residues. This chain's CDR3 is CASSQDLAGSEKLFF. The CDR3 DNA reads TGTGCCAGCAGCCAAGATCTGGCAGGGAGTGAAAAACTGTTTTTT.

Only one count was recorded for this clone. The V gene is TRBV29-1, the J gene TRBJ2-3, with 14 bases matching TRBD2. With 5 bases clipped from V and 3 bases from J, the junction kept 4 bases outside the gene matches. This CDR3 is 15 amino acids long. Germline V gene sequence: CDR1 SQVTM, CDR2 ANQGSEA. CDR3 in DNA: TGCAGCGTTACGACTAGCGGGGGGGGGACAGATACGCAGTATTTT. Its translation is CSVTTSGGGTDTQYF.

V and J are TRBV14 and TRBJ2-7, with 12 bases identical to TRBD2. Germline V lookup: CDR1 SGHDN, CDR2 FVKESK. V gave up 1 base and J gave up 4 bases; unmatched junction bases: 8. The CDR3 loop spans 17 amino acids. The CDR3 loop reads CASSQVGGTSGSYEQYF. In DNA, the CDR3 is TGTGCCAGCAGCCAAGTGGGGGGGACTAGCGGGTCATACGAGCAGTACTTC.

The chain combines TRBV19 with TRBJ1-1; 9 bases align to TRBD1. The trim removed 7 bases at V and 5 bases at J, leaving 8 bases unmatched. CDR3 size: 14 residues. Germline loops: CDR1 LNHDA, CDR2 SQIVND (reference sequence). The CDR3 DNA is TGTGCCAGTATTCCACGGGACAGGGCAACTGAAGCTTTCTTT. Translating gives CASIPRDRATEAFF.

This chain joins TRBV6-5 and TRBJ1-1; 7 nucleotides match TRBD1. The CDR3 consists of 12 residues. J was trimmed by 4 bases and V by 7 bases; bases with no gene match: 3. Germline V CDR1 and CDR2: MNHEY, SVGAGI. The CDR3 nucleotides read TGTGCCAGCAATCAGGGGGGCACTGAAGCTTTCTTT. Amino acids: CASNQGGTEAFF.

The chain has TRBV7-3 and TRBJ2-3, with D maybe TRBD2 (5 bases). The length of the CDR3 is 12 residues. CDR1 is SGHTA, CDR2 FQGTGA, per germline. Trimming removed 5 bases at V and 8 bases at J, with 11 bases between. The CDR3 reads CASSPTSGTQYF. For the CDR3, the DNA is TGTGCCAGCAGCCCCACTAGTGGTACGCAGTATTTT.

This clone is a singleton in its sample. This CDR3 is CASGLAGVVNTGELFF. Written as DNA, the CDR3 is TGTGCCAGTGGACTAGCGGGAGTGGTGAACACCGGGGAGCTGTTTTTT. The V and J genes are TRBV19 and TRBJ2-2; 13 positions match TRBD2. With 8 bases clipped from V and 1 base from J, the junction kept 4 bases outside the gene matches. Germline CDR1 LNHDA, CDR2 SQIVND (reference sequence). This CDR3 spans 16 amino acids.

The gene calls are TRBV7-3 and TRBJ1-2; D is undetermined. The germline V gene encodes CDR1 SGHTA and CDR2 FQGTGA. V lost 8 bases, J lost 6 bases, and 28 bases lay in between. This CDR3 is built from 17 residues. Written as DNA, the CDR3 is TGTGCCAGCCCTTTTTTCTCCTTCGACGGCCCCTACGATGGCTACACCTTC. Its protein is CASPFFSFDGPYDGYTF.

CDR3 region: CASSYGGLNTEAFF. The CDR3 DNA is TGTGCCAGCAGTTACGGGGGCTTGAACACTGAAGCTTTCTTT. The chain joins TRBV6-2 or TRBV6-3 to TRBJ1-1, with a tentative D call TRBD1 (6 bases). The V gene lost 2 bases and the J gene lost 0 bases, with 7 bases spanning the gap. CDR1 and CDR2 (germline): MNHEY, SVGEGT. The CDR3 is 14 residues long.

The J gene is TRBJ1-3, the V gene TRBV18; possibly TRBD1 for D (6 bases). The CDR3 covers 14 residues. V was cut by 2 bases and J by 2 bases, with 7 bases left in between. Per the germline V gene, CDR1 is KGHSH and CDR2 is LQKENI. This CDR3 reads CASSPSGAGNTIYF. CDR3 coding DNA: TGTGCCAGCTCACCATCAGGGGCTGGAAACACCATATATTTT.

V usage is TRBV2 and J usage is TRBJ1-5; 7 positions match TRBD1. CDR1 SNHLY and CDR2 FYNNEI come from the germline V gene. V trimming: 6 bases; J trimming: 6 bases; junction bases outside the gene matches: 11. The CDR3 covers 15 residues. CDR3 coding DNA: TGTGCCAGCAGGGCCGCCGACAGGGTGCCTCAGCCCCAGCATTTT. Translated: CASRAADRVPQPQHF.

This clone showed up just once. The chain recombines TRBV5-1 with TRBJ2-2; a possible D gene is TRBD1 (6 bases). Germline V CDR1 and CDR2: SGHRS, YFSETQ. V was cut by 0 bases and J by 3 bases, with 12 bases left in between. The CDR3 runs 16 residues. The chain's CDR3 is CASSLAGTTYTGELFF. DNA of the CDR3: TGCGCCAGCAGCTTGGCTGGGACAACGTACACCGGGGAGCTGTTTTTT.

The chain joins TRBV9 to TRBJ1-1; TRBD1 matches at 7 bases. The trim removed 0 bases at V and 2 bases at J, leaving 4 bases unmatched. The CDR3 is made up of 15 amino acids. Germline V gives CDR1 SGDLS, CDR2 YYNGEE. The CDR3 protein is CASSVAGTDNTEAFF. The CDR3 nucleotides are TGTGCCAGCAGCGTAGCCGGGACAGATAACACTGAAGCTTTCTTT. The full variable domain, rest sourced from reference TRBV9 and TRBJ1-1, is DSGVTQTPKHLITATGQRVTLRCSPRSGDLSVYWYQQSLDQGLQFLIQYYNGEERAKGNILERFSAQQFPDLHSELNLSSLELGDSALYFCASSVAGTDNTEAFFGQGTRLTVV.

J is TRBJ1-5 and V is TRBV24-1, with a tentative D call TRBD1 (6 bases). This CDR3 has 14 residues. Germline V CDR1 and CDR2: KGHDR, SFDVKD. The V end lost 6 bases, the J end lost 5 bases, and 13 bases lay between the germline ends. CDR3: CATSTGGVHQPQHF. Here the CDR3 DNA reads TGTGCCACCAGTACGGGGGGCGTGCATCAGCCCCAGCATTTT.

The chain links TRBV24-1 to TRBJ2-5, with D perhaps TRBD2 (6 bases). This CDR3 spans 16 amino acids. Germline CDR1 reads KGHDR; CDR2 reads SFDVKD. V gave up 0 bases and J gave up 1 base, with 11 bases separating them. The CDR3: CATSDLGQTSQETQYF. The CDR3 region has the DNA TGTGCCACCAGTGATTTGGGCCAGACTAGCCAAGAGACCCAGTACTTC.

The chain joins TRBV27 to TRBJ1-4; maybe TRBD1 (5 bases). The CDR3 spans 12 residues. Looked up from germline, CDR1 is MNHEY and CDR2 is SMNVEV (reference sequence). Trimming cost V 5 bases and J 8 bases, with 9 bases left between them. Here the CDR3 reads CASSQRGEKLFF. Written as DNA, the CDR3 is TGTGCCAGCAGTCAACGGGGGGAAAAACTGTTTTTT.

This sequence joins TRBV5-8 and TRBJ1-5; maybe TRBD1 (6 bases). The CDR3 runs to 14 residues. The V and J ends lost 3 bases and 7 bases respectively, with 14 bases between them. Germline values: CDR1 SGHTS, CDR2 YDEGEE. The CDR3 loop reads CASSYRQAGQPQHF. As DNA, the CDR3 is TGTGCCAGCAGCTACCGACAGGCTGGGCAGCCCCAGCATTTT.

The chain has TRBV19 and TRBJ1-2; maybe TRBD1 (6 bases). The CDR3 contains 14 residues. V was cut by 3 bases and J by 4 bases, with 12 bases left in between. Looked up from germline, CDR1 is LNHDA and CDR2 is SQIVND (reference sequence). Here the CDR3 DNA reads TGTGCCAGTAGTATCGGGACACTGATCTATGGCTACACCTTC. This translates into CASSIGTLIYGYTF.